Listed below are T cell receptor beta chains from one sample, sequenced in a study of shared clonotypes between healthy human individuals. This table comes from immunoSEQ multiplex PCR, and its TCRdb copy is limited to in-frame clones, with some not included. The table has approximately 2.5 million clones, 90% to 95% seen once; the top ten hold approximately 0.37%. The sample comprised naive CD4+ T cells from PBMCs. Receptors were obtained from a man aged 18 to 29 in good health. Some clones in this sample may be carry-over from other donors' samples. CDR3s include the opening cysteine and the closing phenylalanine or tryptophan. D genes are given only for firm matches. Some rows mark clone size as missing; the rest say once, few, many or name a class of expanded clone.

CASSRSGNLQETQYF,TGTGCCAGCAGTAGGTCAGGAAACTTACAAGAGACCCAGTACTTC,TRBJ2-5,.,TRBV6-1,.
CASRYRVRETQYF,TGTGCCAGCAGATACAGGGTACGGGAGACCCAGTACTTC,TRBJ2-5,.,TRBV28,.
CAWSVARETDTQYF,TGTGCCTGGAGTGTAGCGCGGGAGACAGATACGCAGTATTTT,TRBJ2-3,.,TRBV30,TRBD2
CASSEQLSPSEQYF,TGTGCCAGCAGTGAACAGCTTTCTCCTAGTGAGCAGTACTTC,TRBJ2-7,.,TRBV6-1,.
CASSPRLAASYEQYF,TGCGCCAGCAGCCCGAGACTAGCCGCTTCTTACGAGCAGTACTTC,TRBJ2-7,.,TRBV5-1,TRBD2
CASSLGLAGVNIQYF,TGTGCCAGCAGCTTAGGACTAGCGGGAGTCAACATTCAGTACTTC,TRBJ2-4,.,TRBV7-3,TRBD2
CASSYLRATETQYF,TGTGCCAGCAGCTACCTAAGGGCCACGGAGACCCAGTACTTC,TRBJ2-5,.,TRBV7-9,.
CASSLPGVDGYTF,TGTGCCAGCAGTTTACCAGGGGTGGATGGCTACACCTTC,TRBJ1-2,.,TRBV28,.
CASRGEKLFF,TGTGCCAGCCGGGGAGAAAAACTGTTTTTT,TRBJ1-4,few,TRBV28,.
CASSTSKREMDTQYF,TGTGCCAGTAGTACCAGTAAGCGGGAGATGGATACGCAGTATTTT,TRBJ2-3,.,TRBV19,TRBD2
CASSLQTSGRETQYF,TGTGCCAGCAGCTTACAGACTAGCGGGAGAGAGACGCAGTATTTT,TRBJ2-3,.,TRBV7-3,TRBD2
CASSEASRGGIQYF,TGTGCCAGCAGTGAGGCTAGCAGGGGTGGCATTCAGTACTTC,TRBJ2-4,.,TRBV25-1,.
CASIPSGTGYSNQPQHF,TGTGCCAGCATCCCATCGGGGACAGGGTATAGCAATCAGCCCCAGCATTTT,TRBJ1-5,.,TRBV9,TRBD1
CASSRAGPSYEQYF,TGCGCCAGCAGCCGAGCGGGACCCTCCTACGAGCAGTACTTC,TRBJ2-7,.,TRBV5-1,TRBD2
CASSIGANSNQPQHF,TGTGCCAGTAGTATTGGGGCAAATAGCAATCAGCCCCAGCATTTT,TRBJ1-5,.,TRBV19,.
CASSVSRGQVEAFF,TGTGCCAGTAGTGTCTCCAGGGGGCAAGTTGAAGCTTTCTTT,TRBJ1-1,.,TRBV19,TRBD1
CASRLPGTSNTGELFF,TGCGCCAGCAGACTTCCCGGTACCTCGAACACCGGGGAGCTGTTTTTT,TRBJ2-2,.,TRBV5-1,.
CASSPISGSGIYLDEQYF,TGTGCCAGCAGTCCCATCTCGGGTAGCGGGATTTACTTGGACGAGCAGTACTTC,TRBJ2-7,.,TRBV28,TRBD2
CAWTSPYNEQFF,TGTGCCTGGACTAGTCCCTACAATGAGCAGTTCTTC,TRBJ2-1,.,TRBV30,.
CSVWTDYEQYF,TGCAGCGTATGGACAGACTACGAGCAGTACTTC,TRBJ2-7,.,TRBV29-1,.
CASSKRDRGLYEQYF,TGTGCCAGTAGTAAACGGGACAGGGGGCTCTACGAGCAGTACTTC,TRBJ2-7,.,TRBV19,TRBD1
CASSSYSGANVLTF,TGTGCCAGCAGCTCCTACTCTGGGGCCAACGTCCTGACTTTC,TRBJ2-6,once,TRBV5-4,.
CASSVSTSGRFYIGELFF,TGCGCCAGCAGCGTTTCGACTAGCGGGAGATTTTACATCGGGGAGCTGTTTTTT,TRBJ2-2,.,TRBV5-1,TRBD2
CASSLGKGSGNTEAFF,TGCGCCAGCAGCTTAGGAAAGGGAAGTGGGAACACTGAAGCTTTCTTT,TRBJ1-1,.,TRBV5-1,.
CASSSRGGSTDTQYF,TGCGCCAGCAGCTCCAGGGGGGGAAGCACAGATACGCAGTATTTT,TRBJ2-3,once,TRBV5-1,.
CASSLDHWGNEQFF,TGTGCCAGCAGCTTAGATCATTGGGGTAATGAGCAGTTCTTC,TRBJ2-1,.,TRBV11-2,.
CASSPDRIYGYTF,TGTGCCAGCAGTCCTGACAGGATCTATGGCTACACCTTC,TRBJ1-2,.,TRBV6-6,.
CASSPSPNFGNTIYF,TGTGCCAGCTCACCATCCCCGAATTTTGGAAACACCATATATTTT,TRBJ1-3,.,TRBV18,.
CSLREDPDTQYF,TGCAGCTTGCGGGAGGATCCAGATACGCAGTATTTT,TRBJ2-3,.,TRBV29-1,TRBD2
CASSLGGIRGTNEAFF,TGTGCCAGCAGCTTGGGGGGGATTAGAGGGACAAACGAAGCTTTCTTT,TRBJ1-1,.,TRBV7-9,.
CASSSAPGTHYNEQFF,TGCGCCAGCAGCTCAGCCCCCGGGACTCACTACAATGAGCAGTTCTTC,TRBJ2-1,once,TRBV5-1,.
CAWSVGTGGFYEQYF,TGTGCCTGGAGTGTCGGGACAGGGGGTTTCTACGAGCAGTACTTC,TRBJ2-7,.,TRBV30,TRBD1
CASSPRTGLGNTIYF,TGTGCCAGCAGCCCCCGGACGGGGCTTGGAAACACCATATATTTT,TRBJ1-3,.,TRBV7-4,.
CASSLMGLMTEAFF,TGTGCCAGCAGTTTAATGGGGCTAATGACTGAAGCTTTCTTT,TRBJ1-1,.,TRBV27,.
CASSLATGSYNEQFF,TGCGCCAGCAGCTTGGCCACCGGGAGTTACAATGAGCAGTTCTTC,TRBJ2-1,.,TRBV5-1,.
CASSQVSGVDTEAFF,TGCGCCAGCAGCCAAGTGTCGGGGGTGGACACTGAAGCTTTCTTT,TRBJ1-1,.,TRBV4-1,.
CASSYSRGTKNIQYF,TGTGCCAGCAGTTACTCGCGGGGGACCAAAAACATTCAGTACTTC,TRBJ2-4,.,TRBV6-5,TRBD2
CASSSIQGGTDTQYF,TGTGCCAGCAGTTCGATTCAGGGGGGCACAGATACGCAGTATTTT,TRBJ2-3,.,TRBV27,TRBD1
CASSLEAGPQYF,TGTGCCAGCAGCTTAGAGGCGGGGCCCCAGTACTTC,TRBJ2-5,once,TRBV7-3,.
CASSESVYGIEKDTQYF,TGTGCCAGCAGTGAATCGGTCTATGGTATTGAAAAGGATACGCAGTATTTT,TRBJ2-3,.,TRBV6-1,.
CASSGQGTHSYNEQFF,TGTGCCAGCAGCGGACAGGGTACGCACTCCTACAATGAGCAGTTCTTC,TRBJ2-1,.,TRBV11-2,TRBD1
CASRQFRNLGYTEAFF,TGTGCCAGCCGCCAATTTCGAAACTTGGGGTACACTGAAGCTTTCTTT,TRBJ1-1,.,TRBV7-3,.
CASSPGLAGGSNTGELFF,TGTGCCAGCAGCCCTGGACTAGCGGGAGGTTCGAACACCGGGGAGCTGTTTTTT,TRBJ2-2,.,TRBV5-4,TRBD2
CASSTDRGRNQPQHF,TGTGCCAGTAGTACGGACAGGGGACGCAATCAGCCCCAGCATTTT,TRBJ1-5,.,TRBV19,TRBD1
CASSQSHDSGANVLTF,TGTGCCAGCAGCCAGTCACACGACTCTGGGGCCAACGTCCTGACTTTC,TRBJ2-6,.,TRBV14,.